Presented here are 17 T cell receptor beta chains from one specimen sequenced in a study of T-cell reconstitution after alpha-beta-depleted transplantation in children. Molecular barcoding with unique molecular identifiers was used for the TCRbeta library. TCRdb reprocessed the PCR reads with MiXCR, giving one entry per CDR3 protein. The top ten hold 14% of the sample, which has around 490,000 distinct CDR3 sequences, about an eighth seen once. Sequencing used PBMCs, mostly from graft donor cells, obtained 180 days after TCRalphabeta/CD19-depleted stem cell transplant. These receptors were collected from a female patient between 2 and 15 years old who had a stem cell transplant for aplastic anemia, so the T cells may come from the graft donor.

V and J are TRBV20-1 and TRBJ2-7, with 9 bases that match TRBD1. Germline-derived CDR1 and CDR2 are DFQATT and SNEGSKA (reference sequence). The CDR3 covers 12 residues. The junction had 2 bases not matched to a gene; V was cut back by 3 bases and J by 5 bases. The CDR3 here is CSASGQGHEQYF. In DNA, the CDR3 is TGCAGTGCTAGCGGACAGGGGCACGAGCAGTACTTC.

This clonotype has just a few counts. V is TRBV25-1 and J is TRBJ2-7; D is perhaps TRBD2 (5 bases). Trimming took 2 bases from V and 7 from J, leaving 12 bases between them. This CDR3 spans 13 amino acids. Germline CDR1 and CDR2: MGHDK and SYGVNS. The DNA of the CDR3 is TGTGCCAGCAGTGAAGTGGGGAGTTGGGAGCAGTACGTC. Protein product: CASSEVGSWEQYV.

The table lists this clonotype with many counts. The chain combines TRBV18 with TRBJ2-3; D not certain. This CDR3 region has 12 residues. In germline, CDR1 is KGHSH, CDR2 LQKENI. The germline V and J ends were trimmed by 2 bases and 2 bases, with 2 bases remaining between them. CDR3 nucleotides: TGTGCCAGCTCACCAGCCACAGATACGCAGTATTTT. This codes for CASSPATDTQYF.

This clonotype has a handful of counts. V is TRBV3-1 and J is TRBJ2-2; D might be TRBD1 (5 bases). Germline-derived CDR1 and CDR2 are LGHDT and YNNKEL (reference sequence). V lost 0 bases and J lost 8, with 13 bases in between. The CDR3 has 15 residues. The CDR3 loop is CASSQDGQGVGELFF. DNA of the CDR3: TGTGCCAGCAGCCAAGATGGGCAGGGTGTGGGGGAGCTGTTTTTT.

There are a few counts of this clonotype. The rearrangement links TRBV9 to TRBJ1-3; tentatively, D is TRBD1 (6 bases). V lost 4 bases to trimming and J lost 0 bases, with 20 bases between them. Germline loops: CDR1 SGDLS, CDR2 YYNGEE. This CDR3 is 18 amino acids long. CDR3 DNA sequence: TGTGCCAGCAGCCCCTACCCGGACAGCGGATTCTCTGGAAACACCATATATTTT. Translation gives CASSPYPDSGFSGNTIYF.

This clonotype was found many times. The rearrangement joins TRBV15 to TRBJ2-3; 7 bases are a match to TRBD2. Losses at the gene ends were 5 bases for V and 6 bases for J; bases not matched to a gene: 8. The CDR3 runs 14 residues. Germline V lookup: CDR1 LNHNV, CDR2 YYDKDF (reference sequence). The DNA of the CDR3 is TGTGCCACCAGCGGACTAGAGTATTTGGATACGCAGTATTTT. Residues: CATSGLEYLDTQYF.

The genes are TRBV19 and TRBJ1-1, with a possible D match to TRBD1 (5 bases). The CDR3 spans 15 residues. V gave up 5 bases and J gave up 1 base, with 14 bases separating them. Per germline, CDR1 LNHDA and CDR2 SQIVND (reference sequence). CDR3 sequence reads: CASSPQPGPNTEAFF. CDR3 coding DNA: TGTGCCAGTAGTCCTCAGCCGGGACCGAACACTGAAGCTTTCTTT.

The V gene is TRBV29-1, the J gene TRBJ2-4; 8 bases agree with TRBD2. The CDR3 totals 13 residues. After removal of 4 bases from V and 7 bases from J, the junction contained 6 bases not matched to a gene. Per the germline V gene, CDR1 is SQVTM and CDR2 is ANQGSEA. CDR3 sequence (DNA): TGCAGCGTTGGAGCGGGAGTTGGGAACATTCAGTACTTC. Translated: CSVGAGVGNIQYF.

The gene calls are TRBV7-9 and TRBJ2-1, with a weak D call TRBD2 (6 bases). V lost 8 bases, J lost 14 bases, and 16 bases lay in between. This CDR3 region has 11 residues. CDR1 is SEHNR and CDR2 is FQNEAQ in the germline V gene (reference sequence). The CDR3 DNA follows: TGTGCCAGCGCTAGACTAGAGGGGAAGTTCTTC. It yields the protein CASARLEGKFF.

Many counts were recorded for this clonotype. The rearrangement links TRBV29-1 to TRBJ2-3, with 7 positions matching TRBD2. The CDR3 totals 13 residues. With 1 base clipped from V and 6 bases from J, the junction kept 4 bases outside the gene matches. CDR1 SQVTM and CDR2 ANQGSEA come from the germline V gene. The CDR3 loop is CSVEVVGGDTQYF. The CDR3 DNA reads TGCAGCGTTGAAGTGGTCGGGGGGGATACGCAGTATTTT.

For this clonotype: Given a much more abundant clone one base away, this may be a read error. The chain links TRBV4-3 to TRBJ2-2, with 7 positions matching TRBD1. In germline, CDR1 is LGHNA, CDR2 YSLEER. The CDR3 extends over 16 amino acids. The CDR3 DNA sequence: TGCGCCGGCAGCCAAGCTGACAGGGCGGGTCCCGGGGAGCTGTTTTTT. It is translated as CAGSQADRAGPGELFF.

The rearrangement uses TRBV6-4 and TRBJ2-2; no definite D call. The germline CDR1 and CDR2 sequences are MRHNA and SNTAGT. This CDR3 has 15 amino acids. The germline V and J ends were trimmed by 3 bases and 9 bases, with 17 bases remaining between them. The DNA of the CDR3 is TGTGCCAGCAGTGAAACTCCGGGTGTCGCCCGGGAGCTGTTTTTT. It yields the protein CASSETPGVARELFF.

The table lists this clonotype with a few counts. The V and J genes are TRBV11-2 and TRBJ2-2; 10 bases match TRBD2. Trimming cost V 5 bases and J 4 bases; bases outside gene matches: 4. CDR1 is SGHAT, CDR2 FQNNGV, per germline. CDR3 length: 15 amino acids. The CDR3 sequence is CASSTSGITTGELFF. In DNA form, the CDR3 reads TGTGCCAGCAGCACTAGCGGGATCACCACCGGGGAGCTGTTTTTT.

This clonotype was counted a few times. This rearrangement joins TRBV7-3 to TRBJ2-7, with D possibly TRBD1 on 5 matching bases. The CDR3 contains 13 residues. V was trimmed by 1 base and J by 6 bases, leaving 10 bases between them. In germline, CDR1 is SGHTA, CDR2 FQGTGA. Written as DNA, the CDR3 is TGTGCCAGCAGCTTAAAGGGGATGGCCGAGCAGTACTTC. Translation gives CASSLKGMAEQYF.

The chain joins TRBV19 to TRBJ1-2; perhaps TRBD1 as D (5 bases). The CDR3 covers 17 residues. Germline V CDR1 and CDR2: LNHDA, SQIVND (reference sequence). The V end lost 3 bases, the J end lost 3 bases, and 20 bases lay between the germline ends. The CDR3 region is CASSIPGWEGFDYGYTF. CDR3 nucleotide sequence: TGTGCCAGTAGTATTCCAGGATGGGAGGGGTTCGACTATGGCTACACCTTC. Filled out from reference TRBV19 and TRBJ1-2, the complete variable domain reads DGGITQSPKYLFRKEGQNVTLSCEQNLNHDAMYWYRQDPGQGLRLIYYSQIVNDFQKGDIAEGYSVSREKKESFPLTVTSAQKNPTAFYLCASSIPGWEGFDYGYTFGSGTRLTVV.

The rearrangement links TRBV7-6 to TRBJ2-1; the D gene is possibly TRBD1 (5 bases). CDR3 length equals 15 residues. Germline V gives CDR1 SGHVS, CDR2 FNYEAQ. Deletions cut 6 bases from V and 1 base from J, with 13 bases between. In DNA, the CDR3 is TGTGCCAGCAGGATGACAGTGAATTCCTACAATGAGCAGTTCTTC. This gives the protein CASRMTVNSYNEQFF. Full variable domain (rest looked up from reference TRBV7-6 and TRBJ2-1): GAGVSQSPRYKVTKRGQDVALRCDPISGHVSLYWYRQALGQGPEFLTYFNYEAQQDKSGLPNDRFSAERPEGSISTLTIQRTEQRDSAMYRCASRMTVNSYNEQFFGPGTRLTVL.

This clonotype showed up just a few times. The chain combines TRBV7-6 with TRBJ2-7; no definite D call. The V end was cut by 4 bases, the J end by 5 bases, with 15 bases between. The germline CDR1 and CDR2 sequences are SGHVS and FNYEAQ. The CDR3 is made up of 14 amino acids. CDR3 region: CASSSYGPWDEQYF. As DNA, the CDR3 is TGTGCCAGCAGCTCCTACGGACCCTGGGACGAGCAGTACTTC.